Here is one T cell receptor (beta chain) with its context. Its antigen is as yet unknown. This may stem from a read error, because a much larger clone lies one nucleotide away. The CDR3 sequence is 15 residues long. Per germline, CDR1 LNHDA and CDR2 SQIVND (reference sequence). The record originates from a study of molecular identifiers for immune sequencing clone quantification. Sorted naive CD8 T cells, roughly 19,000 to 1,100,000, were sequenced from 10%, 30% or 50% RNA. Study results and limitations: In a background of roughly 970,000 naive cells, spiked Jurkat TCR RNA from one cell was reportedly detectable.

Libraries of bulk TCR were made by previously described methods (with listed TCR primers). TCRdb itself ran the PCR reads through MiXCR, one entry per CDR3 protein. There are about 35,000 distinct CDR3 sequences in the sample; about 19% occur only once, and more than 0.9% lies in the top ten. The sample comprised naive CD8+ T cells from blood, with Jurkat cell RNA spiked in. Subset indicated: FACS-sorted CD8+CD4-CCR7+CD45RA+ naive T cells. This sequence joins TRBV19 and TRBJ1-5, with D perhaps matching TRBD1 (6 bases). This sequence originates from a human donor in good health. Some libraries in this study had Jurkat cell RNA spiked in. The CDR3 is CTSRPGTRSNQPQHF. In DNA, the CDR3 is TGTACCAGTAGACCAGGGACACGCAGCAATCAGCCCCAGCATTTT.